The TCR beta chain described here comes from a study of T cell changes during pregnancy in multiple sclerosis. The CDR3 covers 16 residues. V shed 1 base and J 1 base; nucleotides not matched to a gene: 4. Germline CDR1 reads SEHNR; CDR2 reads FQNEAQ (reference sequence). Profiling relied on immunoSEQ multiplex PCR, and the TCRdb table lists in-frame clones only, not all of them. In the table there are just under 70,000 clones, roughly nine tenths of which are singletons. This chain uses TRBV7-9 with TRBJ1-5; 7 bases match TRBD1. The sequences come from peripheral blood, collected in the second trimester of pregnancy. The receptor's source is a female donor with multiple sclerosis, enrolled in a pregnancy study. In nucleotides, the CDR3 is TGTGCCAGCAGCTTAGGACAGGGTGGGAGCAATCAGCCCCAGCATTTT. Residues: CASSLGQGGSNQPQHF. Drawing the rest from reference TRBV7-9 and TRBJ1-5, the complete variable domain is DTGVSQNPRHKITKRGQNVTFRCDPISEHNRLYWYRQTLGQGPEFLTYFQNEAQLEKSRLLSDRFSAERPKGSFSTLEIQRTEQGDSAMYLCASSLGQGGSNQPQHFGDGTRLSIL.